The entry that follows covers one TCR beta chain sequence. Assay used: immunoSEQ multiplex PCR; TCRdb lists only in-frame clones, some missing. Of 300,000 to 450,000 clones in the sample, around nine tenths were seen once. This specimen comes from a study of blood T cell repertoires in COVID-19. Turning to the study itself: Donors in the United States, Italy and Spain gave samples during acute or convalescent COVID-19. T cells, B-cell-depleted T cells, or PBMCs supplied cDNA or gDNA.

V was clipped by 4 bases and J by 5 bases; unmatched bases: 8. This CDR3 spans 15 amino acids. The V gene's germline CDR1 is MDHEN and CDR2 SYDVKM. J is TRBJ2-5 and V is TRBV28; 9 bases map to TRBD1. The sequenced sample was peripheral blood. The TCR sequence derives from a human donor in a cohort sampled during active COVID-19. The CDR3 sequence is CASSSHKTGGETQYF. The DNA for the CDR3 is TGTGCCAGCAGTTCCCACAAGACAGGGGGGGAGACCCAGTACTTC.